These 6 T cell receptor beta chains were all obtained from the same sample, sequenced in a study of CD4+ T cells in melanoma (dated by TCRdb to 2021 to 2024). The protocol used for the library was the immunoSEQ multiplex PCR assay. TCRdb took over this immuneACCESS table, retaining in-frame rearrangements with V and J assigned. Such tables are incomplete; in checked studies, under half of the missing clones stem from an unresolved V gene, and the remainder is unexplained. The sample table contains 18,000 or so clones; only one count was recorded for roughly 80% of them. The ten largest clones take up 5% to 6.5% of the sample. The sequenced sample consisted of cells from a culture (not recorded whether cultured in vitro). All receptors come from a human donor with melanoma.

This chain joins TRBV27 and TRBJ1-1; TRBD1 aligns across 10 bases. This CDR3 has 16 residues. Trimming at V came to 4 bases and at J to 1 base, leaving 6 bases not matched to a gene. Germline-derived CDR1 and CDR2 are MNHEY and SMNVEV (reference sequence). In DNA form, the CDR3 reads TGTGCCAGCAGTTGGGGACAGGGGAGAGGGAACACTGAAGCTTTCTTT. Its protein is CASSWGQGRGNTEAFF.

The chain has TRBV5-1 and TRBJ1-2; no clear D gene. Trimming left V 0 bases short and J 2 bases short, with 5 bases between. This CDR3 has 13 residues. Germline V gives CDR1 SGHRS, CDR2 YFSETQ. CDR3: CASSLEGNYGYTF. In DNA, the CDR3 is TGCGCCAGCAGCTTGGAGGGCAACTATGGCTACACCTTC.

V and J are TRBV6-5 and TRBJ1-5; D is unclear. The CDR3 consists of 13 residues. With 6 bases removed from V and 4 bases from J, the gap between germline ends came to 10 bases. Per the germline V gene, CDR1 is MNHEY and CDR2 is SVGAGI. The chain's CDR3 is CASSPGRNQPQHF. CDR3 DNA sequence: TGTGCCAGCAGCCCCGGACGGAATCAGCCCCAGCATTTT.

The J gene is TRBJ2-3, the V gene TRBV10-1; weak D call: TRBD2 (6 bases). Germline lookup yields CDR1 WNHNN and CDR2 SYGVQD (reference sequence). This CDR3 has 15 amino acids. The ends were cut back, 3 bases at V and 2 bases at J, with 12 bases in the middle. This CDR3 reads CASSEGGENTDTQYF. DNA for the CDR3: TGCGCCAGCAGTGAAGGCGGGGAGAACACAGATACGCAGTATTTT.

In this sample, this clone turned up once. The genes are TRBV2 and TRBJ2-2; D unclear. Germline CDR1 is SNHLY and CDR2 is FYNNEI. The ends were cut back, 10 bases at V and 0 bases at J, with 12 bases in the middle. This CDR3 has 14 amino acids. The CDR3: CATLRETNTGELFF. CDR3 DNA sequence: TGTGCCACCCTCCGTGAGACGAACACCGGGGAGCTGTTTTTT.

Here the CDR3 DNA reads TGTGCCAGCTCACCAAAGGGGGCGAACACTGAAGCTTTCTTT. Encoded protein: CASSPKGANTEAFF. V is TRBV18 and J is TRBJ1-1; 7 positions match TRBD1. CDR3 size: 14 residues. Germline CDR1 KGHSH, CDR2 LQKENI. V shed 2 bases and J 1 base; nucleotides not matched to a gene: 1.